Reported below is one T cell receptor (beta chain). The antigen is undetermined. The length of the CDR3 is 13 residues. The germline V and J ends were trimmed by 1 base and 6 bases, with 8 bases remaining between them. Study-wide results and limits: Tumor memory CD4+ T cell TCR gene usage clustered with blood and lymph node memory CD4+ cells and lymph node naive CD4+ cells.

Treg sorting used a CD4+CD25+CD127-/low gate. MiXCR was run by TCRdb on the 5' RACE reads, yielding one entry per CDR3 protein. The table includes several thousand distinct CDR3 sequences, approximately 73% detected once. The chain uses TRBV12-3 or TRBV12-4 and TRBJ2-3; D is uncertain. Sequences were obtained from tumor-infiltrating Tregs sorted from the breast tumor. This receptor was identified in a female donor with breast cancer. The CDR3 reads CASSLGVSDTQYF. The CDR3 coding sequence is TGTGCCAGCAGTTTAGGTGTGTCGGATACGCAGTATTTT.